These 29 T cell receptor beta chains were all obtained from the same sample, sequenced in a study of T cell repertoires in cytomegalovirus infection. TCRdb re-derived calls from the reads in MiXCR, one entry per CDR3 protein. The repertoire includes fewer than 200,000 distinct CDR3 sequences, roughly 9.8% of them detected once, and around 4.4% sits in the top ten. The specimen was PBMCs. Every receptor here comes from a human donor in good health (CMV status not recorded). Some clones in this sample may be carry-over from other donors' samples.

This clonotype was seen many times. The genes are TRBV28 and TRBJ2-1; weak D call: TRBD1 (5 bases). Germline CDR1 reads MDHEN; CDR2 reads SYDVKM. With 5 bases removed from V and 14 bases from J, the gap between germline ends came to 13 bases. This CDR3 comprises 11 residues. CDR3 nucleotides: TGTGCCAGCAGTCGGCCAGGGCTGGAGTTCTTC. Translating gives CASSRPGLEFF.

V gene TRBV10-3 combines with J gene TRBJ2-1, with TRBD2 matching over 14 bases. The germline CDR1 and CDR2 sequences are ENHRY and SYGVKD. This CDR3 spans 17 amino acids. Unmatched junction bases numbered 12, after V lost 7 bases and J lost 7 bases. The CDR3 sequence is CAITLTSGRASGNEQFF. The CDR3 bases are TGTGCCATCACCCTGACTAGCGGGAGGGCCTCGGGGAATGAGCAGTTCTTC.

As for this clonotype: This could be a read error, since a much larger clone is one nucleotide away. The chain joins TRBV11-3 to TRBJ2-1; TRBD1 matches at 7 bases. The CDR3 consists of 13 residues. Germline loops: CDR1 SGHNT, CDR2 YENEEA. CDR3 in amino acids: CASSLDTGTAQLF. CDR3 in DNA: TGTGCCAGCAGCTTAGATACGGGGACAGCACAGTTGTTC. The complete variable domain, with remaining parts taken from reference TRBV11-3 and TRBJ2-1, reads EAGVVQSPRYKIIEKKQPVAFWCNPISGHNTLYWYLQNLGQGPELLIRYENEEAVDDSQLPKDRFSAERLKGVDSTLKIQPAELGDSAVYLCASSLDTGTAQLFGPGTRLTVL.

This clonotype showed up many times. The chain combines TRBV20-1 with TRBJ2-5; 8 positions agree with TRBD2. The germline V gene encodes CDR1 DFQATT and CDR2 SNEGSKA (reference sequence). This CDR3 has 15 amino acids. Unmatched junction bases numbered 5, after V lost 0 bases and J lost 2 bases. CDR3 loop: CSARDIAGMQETQYF. CDR3 bases: TGCAGTGCTAGAGATATAGCGGGGATGCAAGAGACCCAGTACTTC.

The chain joins TRBV23-1 to TRBJ2-1; D call uncertain. TRBV23-1 has ORF status, its function being uncertain. The CDR3 has 13 residues. The V end lost 7 bases, the J end lost 0 bases, and 7 bases lay between the germline ends. CDR3 nucleotides: TGCGCCAGCAAGGCCAACTCCTACAATGAGCAGTTCTTC. As protein: CASKANSYNEQFF.

This clonotype has a count of ten or more. This rearrangement joins TRBV7-2 to TRBJ1-1; D perhaps matches TRBD1 (6 bases). The CDR3 is 13 amino acids. The V end was cut by 5 bases, the J end by 8 bases, with 15 bases between. Germline CDR1 reads SGHTA; CDR2 reads FQGNSA. CDR3 amino acids: CASSPDRSREAFF. The CDR3 region has the DNA TGTGCCAGCAGCCCAGACAGGAGCCGAGAAGCTTTCTTT.

This clonotype appeared a few times. The chain joins TRBV7-3 to TRBJ1-1; 8 nucleotides match TRBD1. The CDR3 has 17 residues. The V segment lost 4 bases and the J segment 1 base; nucleotides outside the gene matches: 11. CDR1 is SGHTA, CDR2 FQGTGA, per germline. Here the CDR3 reads CASSSRDRGDRNTEAFF. The CDR3 DNA reads TGTGCCAGCAGCTCAAGAGACAGGGGAGATCGGAACACTGAAGCTTTCTTT.

The CDR3 nucleotides read TGTGCCAGCAGTGATACCGGGACAGCTGAAAAACTGTTTTTT. This translates into CASSDTGTAEKLFF. This chain connects TRBV2 to TRBJ1-4; 7 nucleotides line up with TRBD1. CDR3 length: 14 amino acids. Germline-derived CDR1 and CDR2 are SNHLY and FYNNEI. V lost 3 bases and J lost 7; bases outside the gene matches: 5.

Ten or more counts support this clonotype. The gene calls are TRBV7-8 and TRBJ2-2; D possibly corresponds to TRBD2 (6 bases). The CDR3 is 15 amino acids. The V end lost 7 bases, the J end lost 0 bases, and 12 bases lay between the germline ends. Looked up from germline, CDR1 is SGHVS and CDR2 is FQNEAQ. CDR3 in DNA: TGTGCCAGCAATAACCGGGGGACGAACACCGGGGAGCTGTTTTTT. As protein: CASNNRGTNTGELFF.

This clonotype was recorded many times. The J gene is TRBJ2-5, the V gene TRBV11-2; either TRBD1 or TRBD2 may supply D (5 bases each). Trimming pared 4 bases from V and 5 bases from J, leaving 20 bases between. The CDR3 is made up of 16 amino acids. The germline CDR1 and CDR2 sequences are SGHAT and FQNNGV. CDR3 in DNA: TGTGCCAGCAGCTCTATCATCAGGGCGGCGGGCGAGACCCAGTACTTC. Encoded protein: CASSSIIRAAGETQYF.

This clonotype showed up many times. The CDR3 spells CASSSFYNEQFF. The CDR3 nucleotides read TGTGCCAGCAGCTCCTTCTACAATGAGCAGTTCTTC. The gene calls are TRBV11-3 and TRBJ2-1; D gene uncertain. In germline, CDR1 is SGHNT, CDR2 YENEEA. The CDR3 runs to 12 residues. V lost 4 bases to trimming and J lost 3 bases, with 4 bases between them.

There are many counts of this clonotype. V gene TRBV29-1 combines with J gene TRBJ1-5; perhaps TRBD1 as D (6 bases). Germline V gene lookup returns CDR1 SQVTM and CDR2 ANQGSEA. V shed 4 bases and J shed 9 bases, with 16 bases lying between them. This CDR3 is built from 13 residues. The CDR3 DNA reads TGCAGCGTTGTTACAGGAGGGGGAGGGCCCCAGCATTTT. It codes for CSVVTGGGGPQHF.

In this sample, this clonotype turned up many times. The chain combines TRBV7-2 with TRBJ2-3; D perhaps matches TRBD1 (6 bases). CDR3 length equals 16 residues. Germline V gene sequence: CDR1 SGHTA, CDR2 FQGNSA. Trimming stripped 0 bases from V and 2 bases from J, with 12 bases between. Written as DNA, the CDR3 is TGTGCCAGCAGCTTAGCGCAGGGGATTTTCACAGATACGCAGTATTTT. It encodes CASSLAQGIFTDTQYF. Combining the CDR3 with reference TRBV7-2 and TRBJ2-3 gives the whole variable domain GAGVSQSPSNKVTEKGKDVELRCDPISGHTALYWYRQSLGQGLEFLIYFQGNSAPDKSGLPSDRFSAERTGGSVSTLTIQRTQQEDSAVYLCASSLAQGIFTDTQYFGPGTRLTVL.

This clonotype appeared many times. The DNA of the CDR3 is TGTGCCAGCAGCTTAGCCAGGGGGAGAAGACTTAATGGGGGAGAGCAGTACTTC. Translation: CASSLARGRRLNGGEQYF. The chain employs TRBV7-2 and TRBJ2-7; 7 nucleotides align to TRBD1. The CDR3 totals 18 residues. V dropped 0 bases and J dropped 7; count of bases not matched to a gene: 18. Germline CDR1 reads SGHTA; CDR2 reads FQGNSA.

This clonotype was found many times. The chain combines TRBV7-2 with TRBJ2-1, with 7 bases fitting TRBD2. Germline values: CDR1 SGHTA, CDR2 FQGNSA. Trimming removed 5 bases from V and 11 bases from J; junction bases left unmatched: 3. The length of the CDR3 is 11 residues. The CDR3 reads CASSLGTKQFF. The CDR3 DNA follows: TGTGCCAGCAGCCTAGGGACTAAGCAGTTCTTC.

This clonotype was seen many times. The chain recombines TRBV19 with TRBJ2-6; D call uncertain. CDR3 length: 15 residues. The V end lost 6 bases, the J end lost 2 bases, and 11 bases lay between the germline ends. From germline, CDR1 is LNHDA and CDR2 SQIVND (reference sequence). CDR3 region: CASSTQGPGANVLTF. CDR3 DNA sequence: TGTGCCAGTAGCACCCAAGGCCCTGGGGCCAACGTCCTGACTTTC.

The chain joins TRBV7-8 to TRBJ2-1; TRBD1 matches 8 bases. The CDR3 consists of 17 residues. V lost 4 bases, J lost 4 bases, and 12 bases stayed unmatched. Germline CDR1 and CDR2: SGHVS and FQNEAQ. CDR3 DNA sequence: TGTGCCAGCAGCTCGCTTTCTTGGGACAGGTCGTACAATGAGCAGTTCTTC. It yields the protein CASSSLSWDRSYNEQFF.

This clonotype has ten or more counts. The chain joins TRBV28 to TRBJ1-1; maybe TRBD1 (6 bases). Trimming shortened V by 2 bases and J by 2 bases, and 12 bases separated the two germline ends. Germline values: CDR1 MDHEN, CDR2 SYDVKM. The CDR3 has 15 residues. Here the CDR3 reads CASSLAAGANTEAFF. The CDR3 DNA is TGTGCCAGCAGTTTAGCGGCAGGGGCCAACACTGAAGCTTTCTTT.

The chain's CDR3 is CSVGQSSGNTIYF. The DNA for the CDR3 is TGCAGCGTTGGGCAGAGCTCTGGAAACACCATATATTTT. The J gene is TRBJ1-3, the V gene TRBV29-1, with D unresolved. V was pared by 4 bases and J by 0 bases, with 7 bases between. The V gene's germline CDR1 is SQVTM and CDR2 ANQGSEA. The CDR3 has 13 residues.

The table lists this clonotype with many counts. The chain uses TRBV12-3 or TRBV12-4 and TRBJ2-7; the match to TRBD2 covers 12 bases. This CDR3 contains 15 residues. V was clipped by 7 bases and J by 1 base; unmatched bases: 5. CDR3 protein: CASTPTSGSSYEQYF. The DNA of the CDR3 is TGTGCCAGCACTCCGACTAGCGGGAGTTCCTACGAGCAGTACTTC.

This clonotype appeared many times. The limits of the CDR3 on the DNA are not certain, so only TCRdb's listed CDR3 is given. The chain couples TRBV7-2 to TRBJ1-2; whether TRBD1, the table's D call, matches the DNA was not checked. CDR1 and CDR2 (germline): SGHTA, FQGNSA. Termini included, the CDR3 measures 14 amino acids. The CDR3 sequence is CASSRFGTGAMGTF.

This clonotype was found many times. This chain links TRBV19 with TRBJ1-5; a weak D match, TRBD1 (5 bases). Germline loops: CDR1 LNHDA, CDR2 SQIVND (reference sequence). The CDR3 contains 16 residues. With 9 bases removed from V and 11 bases from J, the gap between germline ends came to 29 bases. CDR3: CASTVSSAGSGGSQHF. CDR3 DNA: TGTGCCAGCACCGTTTCTTCCGCGGGCAGCGGGGGGTCCCAGCATTTT.

There are many counts of this clonotype. This sequence joins TRBV7-2 and TRBJ2-3; tentative D call: TRBD2 (6 bases). The CDR3 loop spans 16 amino acids. V was shortened by 2 bases and J by 1 base, with 13 bases between the two germline ends. CDR1 is SGHTA and CDR2 is FQGNSA in the germline V gene. CDR3 sequence (DNA): TGTGCCAGCAGCTTACTAATCGGGGGAGGCACAGATACGCAGTATTTT. Its translation: CASSLLIGGGTDTQYF.

This clonotype was counted many times. The genes are TRBV7-2 and TRBJ1-1; the D is unclear. Germline V gives CDR1 SGHTA, CDR2 FQGNSA. The CDR3 has 14 amino acids. Trimming stripped 0 bases from V and 5 bases from J, with 10 bases between. CDR3 DNA sequence: TGTGCCAGCAGCTTAGCAGGGTTTAATACTGAAGCTTTCTTT. This sequence encodes CASSLAGFNTEAFF.

This clonotype has just a few counts. The V call is TRBV29-1, the J call TRBJ1-1; D is ambiguous. Looked up from germline, CDR1 is SQVTM and CDR2 is ANQGSEA. Trimming took off 6 bases at V and 1 base at J, with 15 bases between the two ends. This CDR3 region has 14 residues. The CDR3 coding sequence is TGCAGCGTATGCAGGAACCAGGAGAACACTGAAGCTTTCTTT. Protein: CSVCRNQENTEAFF.

The rearrangement links TRBV12-3 or TRBV12-4 to TRBJ2-2; TRBD2 agrees at 9 bases. V was clipped by 7 bases and J by 2 bases; unmatched bases: 8. The CDR3 loop spans 16 amino acids. The CDR3 protein is CASTTAGGANTGELFF. The CDR3 nucleotides read TGTGCCAGCACCACTGCGGGGGGGGCTAACACCGGGGAGCTGTTTTTT.

Notes on this clonotype: Compared with germline, one end of the junction differs, possibly owing to a read error. V gene TRBV29-1 combines with J gene TRBJ2-3; 9 bases fit TRBD2. The CDR3 contains 14 residues. CDR1 and CDR2 (germline): SQVTM, ANQGSEA. CDR3 sequence: CSVKAGGSIDTQYF. Written as DNA, the CDR3 is TGCAGCGTTAAAGCGGGAGGTAGCATAGATACGCAGTATTTT.

This clonotype was detected many times. V gene TRBV18 combines with J gene TRBJ2-5; 15 bases align to TRBD2. CDR3 length equals 15 residues. Germline lookup yields CDR1 KGHSH and CDR2 LQKENI. J was trimmed by 5 bases and V by 8 bases; bases with no gene match: 6. The CDR3 reads CASQGLAGGAETQYF. The CDR3 region has the DNA TGTGCCAGCCAGGGACTAGCGGGAGGTGCGGAGACCCAGTACTTC.

This clonotype has ten or more counts. The chain combines TRBV6-2 or TRBV6-3 with TRBJ2-3; tentative D call: TRBD2 (5 bases). Germline CDR1 reads MNHEY; CDR2 reads SVGEGT. The CDR3 length is 17 residues. V was trimmed by 5 bases and J by 2 bases, leaving 20 bases between them. The CDR3 sequence is CASSLTRPGLYTDTQYF. For the CDR3, the DNA is TGTGCCAGCAGTCTTACCCGTCCGGGGTTATACACAGATACGCAGTATTTT.